This TCR beta chain was sequenced for a study of graft-versus-host responses after intestinal transplantation. Turning to the study itself: The recipients all started with anti-thymocyte globulin induction and then took tacrolimus and steroids for two to four years. General observations from the study: Individuals who had graft-donor T cell macrochimerism had allografts that showed high graft-versus-host to host-versus-graft clonal ratios. Circulating GvH clone levels at their peak were associated with HvG declines (early post-transplant). GvH clones turned up in recipient marrow; some had shown up first in ileum or blood.

This clone was found once. Its antigen is unknown. The CDR3 totals 15 residues. Germline V gene lookup returns CDR1 SGHRS and CDR2 YFSETQ. Trimming cost V 4 bases and J 6 bases, with 14 bases left between them. Repertoires were generated with immunoSEQ multiplex PCR, while TCRdb's copy carries only in-frame clones and drops some. Of about 110,000 clones listed, 85% to 95% are singletons. V and J are TRBV5-1 and TRBJ1-6; D is ambiguous. This specimen consisted of unstimulated CD8+ T cells sorted from spleen or lymph node cells, obtained before transplant. This TCR was sampled from a human donor who was the organ donor for an intestinal transplant. CDR3 sequence (DNA): TGCGCCAGCAGCGACTGGGGATCTAGTAATTCACCCCTCCACTTT. The encoded protein is CASSDWGSSNSPLHF.